The 19 T cell receptor beta chains given below trace back to one sample, sequenced in a study of blood T cell repertoires in COVID-19. TCRdb keeps only in-frame clones here, not all; method: immunoSEQ multiplex PCR. The top ten hold around 3% of the sample, which has tens of thousands of clones, about nine tenths seen once. The sample was peripheral blood. These receptors originate from a woman of 80 years or more with COVID-19, enrolled during active disease.

The CDR3 loop is CASSDRGYEQYF. CDR3 in DNA: TGTGCCAGCAGTGACCGGGGTTACGAGCAGTACTTC. The rearrangement links TRBV6-6 to TRBJ2-7; D is possibly TRBD2 (5 bases). Trimming took off 5 bases at V and 4 bases at J, with 9 bases between the two ends. The CDR3 loop spans 12 amino acids. Germline values: CDR1 MNHNY, CDR2 SVGAGI (reference sequence).

The chain has TRBV6-5 and TRBJ2-7; 8 bases match TRBD1. The CDR3 is 15 amino acids. CDR1 is MNHEY, CDR2 SVGAGI, per germline. V trimming: 6 bases; J trimming: 2 bases; junction bases outside the gene matches: 9. This chain's CDR3 is CASRPRQGPTYEQYF. The CDR3, as DNA: TGTGCCAGCAGACCTAGACAGGGGCCTACCTACGAGCAGTACTTC.

The table lists this clone with a few counts. This sequence joins TRBV7-2 and TRBJ2-7; TRBD2 might be the D (5 bases). Trimming shortened V by 4 bases and J by 6 bases, and 13 bases separated the two germline ends. Germline values: CDR1 SGHTA, CDR2 FQGNSA. The CDR3 is made up of 13 amino acids. The DNA for the CDR3 is TGTGCCAGCAGCTGGGCGCGGGCAGCCGAGCAGTACTTC. Encoded protein: CASSWARAAEQYF.

V gene TRBV5-4 combines with J gene TRBJ2-7; 10 bases map to TRBD1. V dropped 0 bases and J dropped 2; count of bases not matched to a gene: 5. Germline CDR1 is SGHNT and CDR2 is YYREEE (reference sequence). The CDR3 contains 16 residues. The CDR3 DNA sequence: TGTGCCAGCAGCTTGGGGGGGACAGGGGTAACCTACGAGCAGTACTTC. This gives the protein CASSLGGTGVTYEQYF.

The chain is built from TRBV5-1 and TRBJ2-3, with 9 bases matching TRBD1. Germline V gene lookup returns CDR1 SGHRS and CDR2 YFSETQ. V shed 0 bases, J shed 4 bases, and the junction held 6 bases outside the gene matches. CDR3 length: 16 residues. The CDR3 bases are TGCGCCAGCAGCTTGGGAGGAACAGGGGGCGCAGATACGCAGTATTTT. Translating it yields CASSLGGTGGADTQYF.

This rearrangement joins TRBV9 to TRBJ1-6; 9 nucleotides match TRBD1. Losses at the gene ends were 4 bases for V and 8 bases for J; bases not matched to a gene: 7. Per germline, CDR1 SGDLS and CDR2 YYNGEE. The CDR3 has 15 residues. The CDR3 DNA follows: TGTGCCAGCAGCATCCTGGACAGGGGAGATTCACCCCTCCACTTT. It encodes CASSILDRGDSPLHF.

This chain connects TRBV10-3 to TRBJ1-1; possible D gene TRBD1, 5 bases. Germline loops: CDR1 ENHRY, CDR2 SYGVKD. Trimming removed 0 bases from V and 7 bases from J, with 9 bases in between. The CDR3 is made up of 13 amino acids. CDR3: CAISESKGFEAFF. CDR3 DNA: TGTGCCATCAGTGAGTCGAAGGGGTTTGAAGCTTTCTTT.

The rearrangement joins TRBV11-2 to TRBJ2-1, with 8 bases aligning to TRBD2. Germline CDR1 is SGHAT and CDR2 is FQNNGV. The V gene end was trimmed by 5 bases and the J gene end by 4 bases; junction bases not matched to a gene: 10. The CDR3 spans 16 residues. The CDR3 sequence is CASSLGRGGFYNEQFF. The CDR3, as DNA: TGTGCCAGCAGCCTTGGACGCGGGGGGTTTTACAATGAGCAGTTCTTC. Filled out from reference TRBV11-2 and TRBJ2-1, the complete variable domain reads EAGVAQSPRYKIIEKRQSVAFWCNPISGHATLYWYQQILGQGPKLLIQFQNNGVVDDSQLPKDRFSAERLKGVDSTLKIQPAKLEDSAVYLCASSLGRGGFYNEQFFGPGTRLTVL.

The V gene is TRBV5-4, the J gene TRBJ2-1; 11 nucleotides agree with TRBD2. V was clipped by 4 bases and J by 7 bases; unmatched bases: 7. Per germline, CDR1 SGHNT and CDR2 YYREEE (reference sequence). The CDR3 is 15 amino acids. The CDR3 coding sequence is TGTGCCAGCAGCGAACCTAGCGGGGGGAGGAATGAGCAGTTCTTC. This translates into CASSEPSGGRNEQFF.

The CDR3 spells CASSLNRGGYTF. The CDR3 DNA follows: TGTGCCAGCAGCTTAAACAGGGGTGGCTACACCTTC. The genes are TRBV2 and TRBJ1-2, with TRBD1 matching 7 bases. The junction had 5 bases not matched to a gene; V was cut back by 6 bases and J by 7 bases. The CDR3 extends over 12 amino acids. CDR1 is SNHLY and CDR2 is FYNNEI in the germline V gene.

The gene calls are TRBV7-2 and TRBJ1-5; 7 bases map to TRBD1. J was trimmed by 3 bases and V by 2 bases; bases with no gene match: 4. The CDR3 length is 15 residues. Germline CDR1 is SGHTA and CDR2 is FQGNSA. The CDR3 DNA reads TGTGCCAGCAGCTTACAGGGGGTGGTCAATCAGCCCCAGCATTTT. This translates into CASSLQGVVNQPQHF.

The V call is TRBV2, the J call TRBJ1-5; unclear D gene. V lost 6 bases to trimming and J lost 6 bases, with 21 bases between them. This CDR3 has 16 residues. Per germline, CDR1 SNHLY and CDR2 FYNNEI. DNA of the CDR3: TGTGCCAGCAGGCTAGGGATATCAGTCGCGGGTCAGCCCCAGCATTTT. Translating gives CASRLGISVAGQPQHF.

V gene TRBV6-6 combines with J gene TRBJ1-4; 11 bases map to TRBD1. The V gene end was trimmed by 2 bases and the J gene end by 5 bases; junction bases not matched to a gene: 4. The CDR3 runs to 16 residues. Germline lookup yields CDR1 MNHNY and CDR2 SVGAGI (reference sequence). DNA of the CDR3: TGTGCCAGCAGTTACGGGACAGGGGGAAGGAATGAAAAACTGTTTTTT. Residues: CASSYGTGGRNEKLFF.

The gene calls are TRBV12-3 or TRBV12-4 and TRBJ1-2; no definite D call. The CDR3 has 12 residues. Trimming stripped 3 bases from V and 7 bases from J, with 9 bases between. The CDR3 region is CASSFGEGGYTF. The CDR3 DNA reads as TGTGCCAGCAGTTTCGGCGAGGGTGGCTACACCTTC.

The gene calls are TRBV21-1 and TRBJ2-2; the table's D call, TRBD2, has no DNA check behind it. TRBV21-1 is given as a pseudogene. The length of the CDR3 is 18 residues. As DNA, the CDR3 is TGTGCCAGCAGCAAAGCCGGTTCAGGGACTAGTAGCACCGGGGAGCTGTTTTTT. Translated: CASSKAGSGTSSTGELFF.

This clone showed up just once. The CDR3, as DNA: TGTGCCAGCGCGCGGGACAGCACTAACTATGGCTACACCTTC. Its translation: CASARDSTNYGYTF. The chain employs TRBV19 and TRBJ1-2; 7 nucleotides agree with TRBD1. Germline-derived CDR1 and CDR2 are LNHDA and SQIVND (reference sequence). V lost 9 bases and J lost 0; bases outside the gene matches: 7. This CDR3 has 14 residues.

The genes are TRBV19 and TRBJ1-1, with D possibly matching TRBD1 (5 bases). Trimming removed 6 bases at V and 5 bases at J, with 22 bases between. The CDR3 covers 16 residues. Germline V gene sequence: CDR1 LNHDA, CDR2 SQIVND (reference sequence). The DNA for the CDR3 is TGTGCCAGTAGACCTAGACAGCCCCGAACTTTGACTGAAGCTTTCTTT. This encodes CASRPRQPRTLTEAFF. The whole variable domain, remainder taken from reference TRBV19 and TRBJ1-1, is DGGITQSPKYLFRKEGQNVTLSCEQNLNHDAMYWYRQDPGQGLRLIYYSQIVNDFQKGDIAEGYSVSREKKESFPLTVTSAQKNPTAFYLCASRPRQPRTLTEAFFGQGTRLTVV.

This chain joins TRBV28 and TRBJ2-3; 8 nucleotides line up with TRBD2. The germline V gene encodes CDR1 MDHEN and CDR2 SYDVKM. This CDR3 is 15 amino acids long. V lost 5 bases to trimming and J lost 0 bases; unmatched junction nucleotides: 4. CDR3 DNA sequence: TGTGCCAGCAGTCCCGGGGGGGCTAGCACAGATACGCAGTATTTT. Its protein is CASSPGGASTDTQYF.

The rearrangement uses TRBV11-3 and TRBJ2-3; no definite D call. The germline V gene has CDR1 SGHNT and CDR2 YENEEA. The V end was cut by 1 base, the J end by 7 bases, with 12 bases between. CDR3 length: 14 amino acids. This CDR3 is CASSLGAGTNTQYF. As DNA, the CDR3 is TGTGCCAGCAGCTTAGGGGCAGGAACGAATACGCAGTATTTT.